This T cell receptor (beta chain) was observed in a study of blood T cell repertoires in COVID-19. Study overall: Samples of COVID-19 (acute and convalescent) were obtained from the United States, Italy and Spain.

Trimming at V came to 6 bases and at J to 3 bases, leaving 8 bases not matched to a gene. There are 16 residues in the CDR3. In germline, CDR1 is MDHEN, CDR2 SYDVKM. Libraries were prepared by immunoSEQ multiplex PCR; TCRdb keeps only in-frame clonotypes and omits some of them. The sample carries 130,000 to 150,000 clones, around 80% recorded once. The origin of this receptor is a woman in her sixties or seventies with acute or convalescent COVID-19. V and J are TRBV28 and TRBJ2-1, with 10 bases aligning to TRBD2. The sequencing input was peripheral blood. CDR3 loop: CASSVNSGRLYNEQFF. CDR3 DNA sequence: TGTGCCAGCAGCGTAAATAGCGGGAGGCTCTACAATGAGCAGTTCTTC.